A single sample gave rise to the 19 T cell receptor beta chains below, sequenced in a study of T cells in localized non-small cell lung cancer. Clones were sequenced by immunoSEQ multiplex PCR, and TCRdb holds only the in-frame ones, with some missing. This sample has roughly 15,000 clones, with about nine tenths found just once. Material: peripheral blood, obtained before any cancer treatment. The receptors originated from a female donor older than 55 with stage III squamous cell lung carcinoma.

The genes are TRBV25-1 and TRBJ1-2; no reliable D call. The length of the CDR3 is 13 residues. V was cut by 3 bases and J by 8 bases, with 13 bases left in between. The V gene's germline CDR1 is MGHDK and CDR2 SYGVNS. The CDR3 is CASSEDPPHGYTF. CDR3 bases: TGTGCCAGCAGTGAGGACCCACCCCACGGCTACACCTTC.

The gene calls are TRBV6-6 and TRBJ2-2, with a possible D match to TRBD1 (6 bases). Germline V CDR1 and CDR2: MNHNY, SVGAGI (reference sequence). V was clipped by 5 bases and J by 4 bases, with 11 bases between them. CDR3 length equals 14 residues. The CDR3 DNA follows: TGTGCCAGCAGTACAGGGCCCAGCACCGGGGAGCTGTTTTTT. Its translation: CASSTGPSTGELFF.

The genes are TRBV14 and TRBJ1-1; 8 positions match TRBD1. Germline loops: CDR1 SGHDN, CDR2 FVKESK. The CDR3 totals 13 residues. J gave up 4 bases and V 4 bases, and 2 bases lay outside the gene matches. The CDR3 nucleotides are TGTGCCAGCAGCCGACAGGGGAGCACTGAAGCTTTCTTT. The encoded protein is CASSRQGSTEAFF.

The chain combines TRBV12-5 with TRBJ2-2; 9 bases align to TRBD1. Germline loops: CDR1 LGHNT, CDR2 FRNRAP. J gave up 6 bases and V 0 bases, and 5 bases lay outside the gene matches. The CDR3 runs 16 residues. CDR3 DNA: TGTGCTAGTGGTTTGGTACTTGGACAGGGGTCCGGGGAGCTGTTTTTT. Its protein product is CASGLVLGQGSGELFF. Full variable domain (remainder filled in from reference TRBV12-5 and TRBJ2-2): DARVTQTPRHKVTEMGQEVTMRCQPILGHNTVFWYRQTMMQGLELLAYFRNRAPLDDSGMPKDRFSAEMPDATLATLKIQPSEPRDSAVYFCASGLVLGQGSGELFFGEGSRLTVL.

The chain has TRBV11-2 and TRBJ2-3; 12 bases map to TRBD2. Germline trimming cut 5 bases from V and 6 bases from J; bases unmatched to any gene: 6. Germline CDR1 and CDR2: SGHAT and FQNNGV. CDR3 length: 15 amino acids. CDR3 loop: CASSALAGGPDTQYF. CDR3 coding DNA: TGTGCCAGCAGCGCTCTAGCGGGGGGGCCGGATACGCAGTATTTT.

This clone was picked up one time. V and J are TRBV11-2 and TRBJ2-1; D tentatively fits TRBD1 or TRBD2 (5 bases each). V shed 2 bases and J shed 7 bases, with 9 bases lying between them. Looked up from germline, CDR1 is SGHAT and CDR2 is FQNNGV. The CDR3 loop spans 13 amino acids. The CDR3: CASSLSGPNEQFF. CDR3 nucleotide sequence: TGTGCCAGCAGCTTATCGGGGCCGAATGAGCAGTTCTTC.

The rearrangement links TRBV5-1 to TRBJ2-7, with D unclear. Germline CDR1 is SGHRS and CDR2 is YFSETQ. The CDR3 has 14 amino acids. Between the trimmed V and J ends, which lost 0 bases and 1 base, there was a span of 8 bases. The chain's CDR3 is CASSLVVGSYEQYF. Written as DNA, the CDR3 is TGCGCCAGCAGCTTGGTGGTCGGTTCCTACGAGCAGTACTTC.

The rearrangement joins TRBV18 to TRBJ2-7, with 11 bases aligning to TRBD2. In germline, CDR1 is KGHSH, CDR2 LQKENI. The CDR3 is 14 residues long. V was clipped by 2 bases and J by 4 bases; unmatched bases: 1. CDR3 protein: CASSPTSGSYEQYF. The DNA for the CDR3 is TGTGCCAGCTCACCAACTAGCGGGAGTTACGAGCAGTACTTC.

Written as DNA, the CDR3 is TGTGCCCTGGAGCGAACCTTTAGGACTACGTTCTACAATGAGCAGTTCTTC. As protein: CALERTFRTTFYNEQFF. The chain links TRBV30 to TRBJ2-1; TRBD2 is a possible D gene (6 bases). V was clipped by 8 bases and J by 3 bases, with 26 bases between them. This CDR3 contains 17 residues. The germline V gene has CDR1 GTSNPN and CDR2 SVGIG (reference sequence). Full variable domain (outside the CDR3, taken from reference TRBV30 and TRBJ2-1): SQTIHQWPATLVQPVGSPLSLECTVEGTSNPNLYWYRQAAGRGLQLLFYSVGIGQISSEVPQNLSASRPQDRQFILSSKKLLLSDSGFYLCALERTFRTTFYNEQFFGPGTRLTVL.

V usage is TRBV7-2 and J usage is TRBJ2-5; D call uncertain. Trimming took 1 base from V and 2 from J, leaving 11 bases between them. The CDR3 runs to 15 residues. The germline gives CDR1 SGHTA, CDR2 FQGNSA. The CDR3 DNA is TGTGCCAGCAGCTTAGGACCCAGCACACAAGAGACCCAGTACTTC. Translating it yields CASSLGPSTQETQYF.

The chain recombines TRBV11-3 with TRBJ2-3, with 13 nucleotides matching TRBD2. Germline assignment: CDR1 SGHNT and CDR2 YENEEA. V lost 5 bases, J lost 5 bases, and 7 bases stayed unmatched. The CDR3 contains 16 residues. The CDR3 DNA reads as TGTGCCAGCAGCCATGGACTAGCGGGAGTGAGAGATACGCAGTATTTT. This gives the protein CASSHGLAGVRDTQYF. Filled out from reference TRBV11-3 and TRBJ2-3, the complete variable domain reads EAGVVQSPRYKIIEKKQPVAFWCNPISGHNTLYWYLQNLGQGPELLIRYENEEAVDDSQLPKDRFSAERLKGVDSTLKIQPAELGDSAVYLCASSHGLAGVRDTQYFGPGTRLTVL.

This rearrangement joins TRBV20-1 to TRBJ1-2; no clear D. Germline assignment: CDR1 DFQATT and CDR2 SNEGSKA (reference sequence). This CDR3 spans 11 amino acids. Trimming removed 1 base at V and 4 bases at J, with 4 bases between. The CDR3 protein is CSARVSYGYTF. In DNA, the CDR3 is TGCAGTGCTAGAGTGTCCTATGGCTACACCTTC.

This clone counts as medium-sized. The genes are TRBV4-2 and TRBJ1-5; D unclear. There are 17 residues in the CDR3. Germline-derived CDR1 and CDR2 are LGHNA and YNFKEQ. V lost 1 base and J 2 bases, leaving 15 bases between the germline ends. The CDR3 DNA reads TGTGCCAGCAGCCAAGGAGAGGTAGACACCCGCAATCAGCCCCAGCATTTT. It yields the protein CASSQGEVDTRNQPQHF.

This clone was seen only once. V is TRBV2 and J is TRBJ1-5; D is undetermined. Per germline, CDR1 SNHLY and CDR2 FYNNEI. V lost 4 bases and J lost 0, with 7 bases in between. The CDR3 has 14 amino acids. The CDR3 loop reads CASSAQYSNQPQHF. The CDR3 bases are TGTGCCAGCAGTGCACAATATAGCAATCAGCCCCAGCATTTT.

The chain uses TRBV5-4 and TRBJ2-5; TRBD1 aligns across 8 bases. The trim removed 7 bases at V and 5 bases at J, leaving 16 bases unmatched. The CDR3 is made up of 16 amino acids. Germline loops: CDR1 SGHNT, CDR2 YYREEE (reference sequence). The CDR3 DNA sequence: TGTGCCAGCTACGGACAGGGAGAATCCGCGATGGAGACCCAGTACTTC. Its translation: CASYGQGESAMETQYF.

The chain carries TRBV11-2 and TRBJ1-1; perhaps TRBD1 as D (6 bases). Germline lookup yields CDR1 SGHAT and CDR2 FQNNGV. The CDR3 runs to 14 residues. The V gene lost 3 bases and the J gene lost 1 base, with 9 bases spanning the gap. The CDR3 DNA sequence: TGTGCCAGCAGCTTTACAGGGTCGAACACTGAAGCTTTCTTT. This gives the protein CASSFTGSNTEAFF.

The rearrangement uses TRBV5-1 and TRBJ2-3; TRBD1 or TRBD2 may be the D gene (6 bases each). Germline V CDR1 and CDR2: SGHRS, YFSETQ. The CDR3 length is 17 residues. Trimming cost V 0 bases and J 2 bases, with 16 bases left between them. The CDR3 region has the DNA TGCGCCAGCAGCTTGGGGCAGGGGAGGCCCTCCACAGATACGCAGTATTTT. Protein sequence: CASSLGQGRPSTDTQYF.

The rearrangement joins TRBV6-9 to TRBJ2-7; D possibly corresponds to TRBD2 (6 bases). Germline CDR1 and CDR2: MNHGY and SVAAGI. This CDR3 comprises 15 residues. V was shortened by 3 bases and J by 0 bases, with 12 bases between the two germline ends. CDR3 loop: CASSYDGRGSYEQYF. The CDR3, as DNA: TGTGCCAGCAGTTACGACGGGAGAGGCTCCTACGAGCAGTACTTC.

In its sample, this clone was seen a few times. The CDR3 sequence: CASRPDSAFF. The DNA for the CDR3 is TGCGCCAGCAGACCCGACAGCGCTTTCTTT. The chain has TRBV5-1 and TRBJ1-1, with D perhaps TRBD1 (5 bases). CDR1 is SGHRS and CDR2 is YFSETQ in the germline V gene. There are 10 residues in the CDR3. V dropped 5 bases and J dropped 11 bases, with 10 bases sitting between them.